This TCR beta chain came from a study of PD-1 blockade in classical Hodgkin lymphoma. Every single patient, without exception, relapsed after autologous stem cell transplantation, and brentuximab vedotin exposure varied. Profiled with immunoSEQ multiplex PCR; TCRdb holds only in-frame clones, not every one. The sample lists 20,000 to 25,000 clones; over 65% were seen once. Study-wide results and limits: At C4D1, TCR diversity had climbed significantly for CD4+ cells, though not for CD8+ cells.

V was shortened by 1 base and J by 6 bases, with 13 bases between the two germline ends. The CDR3 consists of 15 residues. Germline V gene sequence: CDR1 SEHNR, CDR2 FQNEAQ (reference sequence). This clone has a handful of counts. As yet, its antigen is unknown. The receptor was derived from a human donor with classical Hodgkin lymphoma. This chain connects TRBV7-9 to TRBJ2-1; D perhaps matches TRBD2 (6 bases). The sequences come from peripheral blood mononuclear cells (PBMCs), collected at baseline. As DNA, the CDR3 is TGTGCCAGCAGCTTAGGTCCGGGAGTAGTCAATGAGCAGTTCTTC. As protein: CASSLGPGVVNEQFF.